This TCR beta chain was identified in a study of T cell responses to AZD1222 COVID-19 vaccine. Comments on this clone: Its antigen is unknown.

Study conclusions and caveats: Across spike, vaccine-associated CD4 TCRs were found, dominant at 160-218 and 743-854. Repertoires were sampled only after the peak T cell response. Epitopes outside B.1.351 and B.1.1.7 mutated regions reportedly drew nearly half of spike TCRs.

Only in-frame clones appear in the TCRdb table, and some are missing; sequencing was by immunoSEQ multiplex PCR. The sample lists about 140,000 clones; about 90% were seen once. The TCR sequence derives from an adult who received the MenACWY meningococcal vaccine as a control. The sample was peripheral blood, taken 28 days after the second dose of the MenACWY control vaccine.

CDR3 sequence (DNA): TGCAGCGTTGAAACGGGGAGTCTTGACACTGAAGCTTTCTTT. Amino acids: CSVETGSLDTEAFF. The chain uses TRBV29-1 and TRBJ1-1; no definite D call. The CDR3 contains 14 residues. Germline V gives CDR1 SQVTM, CDR2 ANQGSEA. The V and J ends lost 2 bases and 3 bases respectively, with 13 bases between them.